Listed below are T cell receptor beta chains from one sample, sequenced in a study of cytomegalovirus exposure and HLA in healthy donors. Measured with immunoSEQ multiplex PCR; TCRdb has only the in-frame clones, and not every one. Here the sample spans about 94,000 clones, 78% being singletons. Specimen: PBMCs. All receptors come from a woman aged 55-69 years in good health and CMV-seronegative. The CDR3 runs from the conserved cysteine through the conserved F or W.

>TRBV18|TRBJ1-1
CASSPGGEGEAFF
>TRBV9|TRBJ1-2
CASSVAKQGGGYTF
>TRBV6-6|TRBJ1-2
CASRNDRGPYGYTF
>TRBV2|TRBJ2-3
CASSPGGGREQYF
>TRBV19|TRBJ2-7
CASSIAGGPYEQYF
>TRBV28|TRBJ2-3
CASSSAGEMTDTQYF
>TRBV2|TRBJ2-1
CASRSGRMSEQFF
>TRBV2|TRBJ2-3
CASQPNTQGDTQYF
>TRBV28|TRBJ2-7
CASSLRQGVLEQYF
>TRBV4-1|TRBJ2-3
CASSPRQGATDTQYF
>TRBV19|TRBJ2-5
CASRKREGPQETQYF
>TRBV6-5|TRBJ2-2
CASGTGSTGELFF
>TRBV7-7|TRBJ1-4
CASSPTDRFNEKLFF
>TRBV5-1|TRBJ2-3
CASSLGIAGGEDTQYF
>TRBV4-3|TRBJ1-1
CASSQVLRDRAAYTEAFF
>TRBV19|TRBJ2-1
CASSMGQGYNEQFF
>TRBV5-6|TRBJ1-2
CASSLARGTYMGYTF
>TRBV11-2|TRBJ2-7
CASSSGTGYEQYF
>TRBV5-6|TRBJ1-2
CASSLDSRVRYGYTF
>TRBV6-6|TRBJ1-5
CASSWTGDPNQPQHF
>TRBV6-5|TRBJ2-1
CASSYRGLANDEQFF
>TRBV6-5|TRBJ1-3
CASSLSSGNTIYF
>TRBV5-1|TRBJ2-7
CASSPATGTYEQYF
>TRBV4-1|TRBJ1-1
CASSQDRVDREAFF
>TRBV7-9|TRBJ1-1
CASSKGQGIGTEAFF
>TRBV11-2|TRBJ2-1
CASSFHGTPPGNEQFF
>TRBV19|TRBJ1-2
CASSIGSTGSGYTF
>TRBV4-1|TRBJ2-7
CASSQDLTYQGRYEQYF
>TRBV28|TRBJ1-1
CASSNEGQGRRGKRGTEAFF
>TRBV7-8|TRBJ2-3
CASSLVQGFTDTQYF
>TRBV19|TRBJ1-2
CASSFEGQAIYGYTF
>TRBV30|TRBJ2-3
CAWSVRRTSTDTQYF
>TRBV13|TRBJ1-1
CASSYRGNTEAFF
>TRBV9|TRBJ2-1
CASSRGGSGAYNEQFF
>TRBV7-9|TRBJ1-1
CASRAGEGMAFF
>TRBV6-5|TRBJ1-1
CASSYERGTNTEAFF
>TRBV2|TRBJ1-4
CASSVSGFPNEKLFF
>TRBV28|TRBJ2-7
CASSPYSGRSDEQYF
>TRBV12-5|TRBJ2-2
CASGSPPGGPSTGELFF
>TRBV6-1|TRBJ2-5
CASTPRVWGETQYF
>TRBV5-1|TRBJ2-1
CASSLGQQNEQFF
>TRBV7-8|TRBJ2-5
CASSFGHPYQETQYF
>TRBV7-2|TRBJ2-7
CASSLDYSASSYEQYF
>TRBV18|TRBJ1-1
CASSPSAVTNTEAFF
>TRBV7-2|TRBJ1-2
CASSPTGTVPGYTF
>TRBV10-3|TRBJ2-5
CAISEVTSGQETQYF
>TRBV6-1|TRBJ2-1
CASSQAGQQKQFF
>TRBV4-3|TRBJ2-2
CASSHSQGSGELFF
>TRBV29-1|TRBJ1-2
CSVEGAGGYTF
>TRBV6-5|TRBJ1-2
CASSYSVRINYGYTF
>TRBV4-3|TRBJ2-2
CASSQTSGRVGELFF
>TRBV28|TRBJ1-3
CASSLSADRADGNTIYF
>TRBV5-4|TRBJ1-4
CASSRTTGSLGELFF
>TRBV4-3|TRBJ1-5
CASSRDRGQPQHF
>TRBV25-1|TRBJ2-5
CASRQQGSAETQYF